These T cell receptor beta chains were read from a single sample in a study of T cells of healthy individuals. TCRdb analysed the 5' RACE reads with MiXCR anew, one entry per CDR3 protein. The profile shows around 100,000 distinct CDR3 sequences, roughly 18% of them singletons. Every receptor here comes from a human donor in good health. Each CDR3 is given with its conserved first and last residue. The D gene is left open where the match is weak. The size entry is marked missing in some rows and otherwise reads once, few, many or a size class.

V: TRBV6-2/TRBV6-3
D: .
J: TRBJ2-3
size: .
length: 12
DNA: TGTGCCAGCAGACCTCTAGGAGATACGCAGTATTTT
CDR3: CASRPLGDTQYF

V: TRBV20-1
D: TRBD1
J: TRBJ1-1
size: few
length: 13
DNA: TGCAGTGCTAGGGGGACAGGGTTGGGGGAAGCTTTCTTT
CDR3: CSARGTGLGEAFF

V: TRBV7-9
D: TRBD1
J: TRBJ2-2
size: .
length: 16
DNA: TGTGCCAGCAGTCCCCGGGACAGTTTGGTCACCGGGGAGCTGTTTTTT
CDR3: CASSPRDSLVTGELFF

V: TRBV20-1
D: .
J: TRBJ1-2
size: few
length: 13
DNA: TGCAGTGCTGTGGACACAAGGGGTTATGGCTACACCTTC
CDR3: CSAVDTRGYGYTF

V: TRBV20-1
D: TRBD1
J: TRBJ1-6
size: many
length: 15
DNA: TGCAGTGCCAAAACAGGGGCGGCTATGGATTCACCCCTCCACTTT
CDR3: CSAKTGAAMDSPLHF

V: TRBV20-1
D: .
J: TRBJ1-1
size: few
length: 14
DNA: TGCAGTTTCCGTTCTGGACAAGGGAACACTGAAGCTTTCTTT
CDR3: CSFRSGQGNTEAFF

V: TRBV7-8
D: TRBD2
J: TRBJ2-1
size: .
length: 20
DNA: TGTGCCAGCAGCTCTGAAGTTGCTAGCGGGGGTATTTTTGTTTATGATGAGCAGTTCTTC
CDR3: CASSSEVASGGIFVYDEQFF

V: TRBV20-1
D: TRBD1
J: TRBJ2-7
size: many
length: 14
DNA: TGCAGTGCTAGGGGGACAGCCTTCACCTACGAGCAGTACTTC
CDR3: CSARGTAFTYEQYF

V: TRBV6-2/TRBV6-3
D: .
J: TRBJ2-4
size: .
length: 14
DNA: TGTGCCAGCAGTTATCGAGGACTTAAAAACATTCAGTACTTC
CDR3: CASSYRGLKNIQYF

V: TRBV28
D: TRBD1
J: TRBJ2-5
size: .
length: 15
DNA: TGTGCCAGCATTTCCCAGGGACAGGGAAGAGAGACCCAGTACTTC
CDR3: CASISQGQGRETQYF

V: TRBV7-2
D: .
J: TRBJ2-4
size: few
length: 13
DNA: TGTGCCAGCAGCTTACAGGGAGGAAACATTCAGTACTTC
CDR3: CASSLQGGNIQYF

V: TRBV13
D: .
J: TRBJ2-5
size: few
length: 14
DNA: TGTGCCAGCAGCTTATACCACTCGGCCGAGACCCAGTACTTC
CDR3: CASSLYHSAETQYF

V: TRBV29-1
D: TRBD1
J: TRBJ1-2
size: .
length: 15
DNA: TGCAGCGTCCCCGAAGCAGACAGGGGGCGCTATGGCTACACCTTC
CDR3: CSVPEADRGRYGYTF

V: TRBV29-1
D: .
J: TRBJ2-3
size: .
length: 13
DNA: TGCAGCTTCCTCCGGGACCTCCAAGATACGCAGTATTTT
CDR3: CSFLRDLQDTQYF

V: TRBV6-7
D: .
J: TRBJ1-1
size: many
length: 14
DNA: TGTGCCAGCGCTTCCCCACGGACGAACACTGAAGCTTTCTTT
CDR3: CASASPRTNTEAFF

V: TRBV29-1
D: TRBD2
J: TRBJ2-2
size: few
length: 15
DNA: TGCAGCGTTGAAGATGCGGGGGGGGCCACCAGGGAGCTGTTTTTT
CDR3: CSVEDAGGATRELFF

V: TRBV5-6
D: .
J: TRBJ1-5
size: .
length: 14
DNA: TGTGCCAGCAGCTTGTGGGGGGGGGGCCAGCCCCAGCATTTT
CDR3: CASSLWGGGQPQHF

V: TRBV9
D: .
J: TRBJ2-3
size: .
length: 14
DNA: TGTGCCAGCAGCGTAGACCCGCGGGCCGATACGCAGTATTTT
CDR3: CASSVDPRADTQYF

V: TRBV6-2/TRBV6-3
D: TRBD1
J: TRBJ2-7
size: .
length: 15
DNA: TGTGCCAGCAGTTACCTGGGACAGGGAGCCTACGAGCAGTACTTC
CDR3: CASSYLGQGAYEQYF

V: TRBV9
D: .
J: TRBJ2-1
size: many
length: 15
DNA: TGTGCCAGCAGTGAAGACCTCAGCTCCTACAATGAGCAGTTCTTC
CDR3: CASSEDLSSYNEQFF

V: TRBV9
D: TRBD2
J: TRBJ2-5
size: .
length: 19
DNA: TGTGCCAGCAGCGTAGGACACACTGGACTAGCTAAGTACCAAGAGACCCAGTACTTC
CDR3: CASSVGHTGLAKYQETQYF

V: TRBV6-2/TRBV6-3
D: TRBD2
J: TRBJ2-7
size: few
length: 14
DNA: TGTGCCAGCGGTGGACTAGCGGGAGGCAGCGAGCAGTACTTC
CDR3: CASGGLAGGSEQYF

V: TRBV2
D: .
J: TRBJ2-5
size: .
length: 13
DNA: TGTGCCAGCACTTTTGGGGCCCAAGAGACCCAGTACTTC
CDR3: CASTFGAQETQYF

V: TRBV4-2
D: .
J: TRBJ2-2
size: few
length: 16
DNA: TGTGCCAGCAGCCAAGATAACTATCGGAGAACCGGGGAGCTGTTTTTT
CDR3: CASSQDNYRRTGELFF

V: TRBV6-5
D: .
J: TRBJ1-1
size: .
length: 13
DNA: TGTGCCAGCAGTGCGGGACAGAACACTGAAGCTTTCTTT
CDR3: CASSAGQNTEAFF

V: TRBV11-2
D: .
J: TRBJ2-5
size: .
length: 14
DNA: TGTGCCAGCAGCTCTCAGACTCGACAAGAGACCCAGTACTTC
CDR3: CASSSQTRQETQYF

V: TRBV5-1
D: .
J: TRBJ2-2
size: many
length: 13
DNA: TGCGCCAGCAGCTTGGGAGGGTCCGGGGAGCTGTTTTTT
CDR3: CASSLGGSGELFF

V: TRBV12-3/TRBV12-4
D: .
J: TRBJ1-5
size: .
length: 14
DNA: TGTGCCAGCAGCCCGCTTGGGGAGAATCAGCCCCAGCATTTT
CDR3: CASSPLGENQPQHF

V: TRBV10-3
D: TRBD1
J: TRBJ2-5
size: few
length: 14
DNA: TGTGCCATCAGCCCGGGACAGGGCGGAGAGACCCAGTACTTC
CDR3: CAISPGQGGETQYF

V: TRBV5-1
D: .
J: TRBJ2-1
size: few
length: 15
DNA: TGCGCCAGCAGCTTGCCAGGAGGTCCCAATAGTGAGCAGTTCTTC
CDR3: CASSLPGGPNSEQFF

V: TRBV18
D: .
J: TRBJ1-2
size: few
length: 15
DNA: TGTGCCAGCTCATCCTCGCGCTACAGGGACTATGGCTACACCTTC
CDR3: CASSSSRYRDYGYTF

V: TRBV12-3/TRBV12-4
D: .
J: TRBJ1-3
size: few
length: 19
DNA: TGTGCCAGCACCTCTGAGGCGGATTGGACGGTGAATCTGAAAGTGCCCATATATTTT
CDR3: CASTSEADWTVNLKVPIYF

V: TRBV15
D: .
J: TRBJ1-4
size: few
length: 16
DNA: TGTGCCACCAGCAGAATACGACCCGCAACTAATGAAAAACTGTTTTTT
CDR3: CATSRIRPATNEKLFF

V: TRBV20-1
D: .
J: TRBJ2-7
size: many
length: 15
DNA: TGCAGTGCTAGCGGCGGGGGCCCTAGCTCCTACGAGCAGTACTTC
CDR3: CSASGGGPSSYEQYF

V: TRBV6-5
D: TRBD1
J: TRBJ2-7
size: many
length: 18
DNA: TGTGCCAGCAGCCGATACCTGCCGGGACAGGTAATTTCCTACGAGCAGTACTTC
CDR3: CASSRYLPGQVISYEQYF

V: TRBV29-1
D: .
J: TRBJ1-1
size: few
length: 12
DNA: TGCAGCGTGGTACAGGGACCCACTGAAGCTTTCTTT
CDR3: CSVVQGPTEAFF

V: TRBV5-1
D: TRBD1
J: TRBJ2-2
size: .
length: 15
DNA: TGCGCCAGCAGCTCGGACAGGGGTCGGAACGGGGAGCTGTTTTTT
CDR3: CASSSDRGRNGELFF

V: TRBV25-1
D: .
J: TRBJ1-4
size: .
length: 14
DNA: TGTGCCAGCTCGGTAGGGGAGGTTTCTGAAAAACTGTTTTTT
CDR3: CASSVGEVSEKLFF

V: TRBV5-1
D: TRBD1
J: TRBJ2-2
size: many
length: 16
DNA: TGCGCCAGCAGTCGGGACGGGACAGGGAACACCGGGGAGCTGTTTTTT
CDR3: CASSRDGTGNTGELFF